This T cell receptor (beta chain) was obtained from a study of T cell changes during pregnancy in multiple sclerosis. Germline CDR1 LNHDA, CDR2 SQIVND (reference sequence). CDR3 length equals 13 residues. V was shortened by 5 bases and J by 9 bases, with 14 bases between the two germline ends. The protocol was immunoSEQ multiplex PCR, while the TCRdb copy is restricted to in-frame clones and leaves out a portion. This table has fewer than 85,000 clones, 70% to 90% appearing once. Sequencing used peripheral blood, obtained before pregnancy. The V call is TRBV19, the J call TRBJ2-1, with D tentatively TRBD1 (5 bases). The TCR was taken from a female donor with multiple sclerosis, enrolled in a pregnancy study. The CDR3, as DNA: TGTGCCAGTAGTTGGAGCCTTAGGGGTGAGCAGTTCTTC. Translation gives CASSWSLRGEQFF.